This TCR beta chain was profiled in a study of control samples from healthy donors and cancer patients. The table came from immunoSEQ multiplex PCR; TCRdb's copy has only in-frame clones and leaves some out. The sample lists about 140,000 clones; roughly 92% were seen once. The CDR3 is 14 residues long. With 3 bases clipped from V and 3 bases from J, the junction kept 0 bases outside the gene matches. Per germline, CDR1 KGHDR and CDR2 SFDVKD. This TCR derives from a man aged 25 to 40 in good health. What was sequenced was blood. V gene TRBV24-1 combines with J gene TRBJ2-2; 7 positions agree with TRBD2. In DNA form, the CDR3 reads TGTGCCACCAGTGATCTAGCGGACACCGGGGAGCTGTTTTTT. Translated, it gives CATSDLADTGELFF.